The 17 T cell receptor beta chains given below trace back to one sample, sequenced in a study of human T cells and chemical hapten exposure. Stated time point: healthy volunteer bleed at 6 weeks. Before extraction, the whole blood was not fractionated, and total RNA was taken from it. TCRdb reprocessed the RACE reads via MiXCR and lists one record per CDR3 protein. The profile shows fewer than 85,000 distinct CDR3 sequences, about 8.7% of them singletons. The sequencing sample was made of whole blood. These receptors came from a male donor in good health. Some clones in this sample may be carry-over from other donors' samples.

This clonotype was detected many times. J is TRBJ2-7 and V is TRBV11-2; 7 positions agree with TRBD1. The CDR3 covers 13 residues. Looked up from germline, CDR1 is SGHAT and CDR2 is FQNNGV. The trim removed 5 bases at V and 2 bases at J, leaving 3 bases unmatched. CDR3 sequence: CASSPTGPYEQYF. The CDR3 coding sequence is TGTGCCAGCAGCCCGACAGGGCCCTACGAGCAGTACTTC.

This clonotype was detected only a few times. The chain couples TRBV30 to TRBJ2-5, with D perhaps matching TRBD2 (7 bases). The CDR3 is 12 amino acids. The V end was cut by 5 bases, the J end by 5 bases, with 12 bases between. Germline assignment: CDR1 GTSNPN and CDR2 SVGIG (reference sequence). In nucleotides, the CDR3 is TGTGCCTGGGAACAGGGAGGGGAGACCCAGTACTTC. Encoded protein: CAWEQGGETQYF. The full variable domain, in which reference TRBV30 and TRBJ2-5 provide the parts outside the CDR3, is SQTIHQWPATLVQPVGSPLSLECTVEGTSNPNLYWYRQAAGRGLQLLFYSVGIGQISSEVPQNLSASRPQDRQFILSSKKLLLSDSGFYLCAWEQGGETQYFGPGTRLLVL.

This clonotype appeared a few times. This chain uses TRBV2 with TRBJ1-1; D perhaps matches TRBD1 (5 bases). The germline gives CDR1 SNHLY, CDR2 FYNNEI. The CDR3 is 14 amino acids. Between the trimmed V and J ends, which lost 1 base and 5 bases, there was a span of 11 bases. The CDR3 sequence: CASSEVGGATEAFF. In DNA form, the CDR3 reads TGTGCCAGCAGTGAAGTAGGAGGGGCTACTGAAGCTTTCTTT. Combining the CDR3 with reference TRBV2 and TRBJ1-1 gives the whole variable domain EPEVTQTPSHQVTQMGQEVILRCVPISNHLYFYWYRQILGQKVEFLVSFYNNEISEKSEIFDDQFSVERPDGSNFTLKIRSTKLEDSAMYFCASSEVGGATEAFFGQGTRLTVV.

This clonotype was detected ten times or more. This chain joins TRBV5-1 and TRBJ2-2; D call uncertain. V lost 2 bases and J 8 bases, leaving 10 bases between the germline ends. Germline V CDR1 and CDR2: SGHRS, YFSETQ. CDR3 length: 13 amino acids. The DNA for the CDR3 is TGCGCCAGCAGCTTTCCGGTCTCTGGGGAGCTGTTTTTT. Encoded protein: CASSFPVSGELFF.

V and J are TRBV18 and TRBJ1-5, with D possibly matching TRBD1 (6 bases). CDR1 is KGHSH and CDR2 is LQKENI in the germline V gene. There are 15 residues in the CDR3. V was pared by 3 bases and J by 0 bases, with 9 bases between. The CDR3 reads CASSPGQNSNQPQHF. The CDR3 DNA reads as TGTGCCAGCTCACCCGGACAGAATAGCAATCAGCCCCAGCATTTT.

This clonotype was recorded many times. The CDR3 region is CSVAVTGANVLTF. Written as DNA, the CDR3 is TGCAGCGTTGCGGTTACTGGGGCCAACGTCCTGACTTTC. The rearrangement uses TRBV29-1 and TRBJ2-6; D not resolved. CDR3 length equals 13 residues. Germline CDR1 is SQVTM and CDR2 is ANQGSEA. Trimming cost V 4 bases and J 2 bases, with 6 bases left between them.

This clonotype was found many times. V gene TRBV20-1 combines with J gene TRBJ1-2, with D unresolved. CDR1 and CDR2 from the germline V gene are DFQATT and SNEGSKA (reference sequence). Trimming took 0 bases from V and 3 from J, leaving 8 bases between them. CDR3 size: 13 residues. The DNA of the CDR3 is TGCAGTGCTAGAGACGGCGGCCACTATGGCTACACCTTC. It yields the protein CSARDGGHYGYTF.

With respect to this clonotype: One base away lies a much larger clone, so this may be a sequencing read error. The chain recombines TRBV7-8 with TRBJ2-6; 8 nucleotides line up with TRBD1. The CDR3 extends over 15 amino acids. Germline trimming cut 5 bases from V and 12 bases from J; bases unmatched to any gene: 12. The germline V gene has CDR1 SGHVS and CDR2 FQNEAQ. This chain's CDR3 is CASSRDRWYPVVLTF. The CDR3 DNA follows: TGTGCCAGCAGCCGGGACAGGTGGTACCCGGTCGTCCTGACTTTC.

This clonotype has only a few counts. J is TRBJ2-7 and V is TRBV7-2; tentative D call: TRBD2 (7 bases). V lost 7 bases, J lost 2 bases, and 15 bases lay in between. CDR3 length: 14 residues. Germline V gene sequence: CDR1 SGHTA, CDR2 FQGNSA. CDR3 amino acids: CASTSRGGPYEQYF. Written as DNA, the CDR3 is TGTGCCAGCACATCGAGGGGGGGTCCCTACGAGCAGTACTTC.

This clonotype was seen many times. The genes are TRBV20-1 and TRBJ1-5; D remains unclear. The germline V gene has CDR1 DFQATT and CDR2 SNEGSKA (reference sequence). Trimming cost V 3 bases and J 2 bases, with 8 bases left between them. The CDR3 is 13 residues long. In nucleotides, the CDR3 is TGCAGTGCTAGCCCTGCAGGCAATCAGCCCCAGCATTTT. Translating it yields CSASPAGNQPQHF.

This clonotype came up many times. The V gene is TRBV20-1, the J gene TRBJ1-4, with unresolved D. The CDR3 covers 16 residues. Germline CDR1 reads DFQATT; CDR2 reads SNEGSKA (reference sequence). The V end lost 2 bases, the J end lost 8 bases, and 21 bases lay between the germline ends. CDR3 sequence (DNA): TGCAGTGCTAGACAGGCTGGCCGTGGATTGGGGGAAAAACTGTTTTTT. Translating it yields CSARQAGRGLGEKLFF.

This clonotype has more than one count but fewer than ten. The chain combines TRBV12-3 or TRBV12-4 with TRBJ1-6; 7 nucleotides agree with TRBD1. CDR3 length: 14 amino acids. Losses at the gene ends were 4 bases for V and 10 bases for J; bases not matched to a gene: 7. The CDR3 DNA is TGTGCCAGCAGTTCCTTTGACAGGGCCTCACCCCTCCACTTT. Translating it yields CASSSFDRASPLHF.

The sample holds a few counts of this clonotype. The chain recombines TRBV7-6 with TRBJ2-2, with D perhaps TRBD2 (5 bases). CDR1 and CDR2 from the germline V gene are SGHVS and FNYEAQ. CDR3 length: 15 amino acids. V gave up 5 bases and J gave up 4 bases, with 14 bases separating them. The CDR3 coding sequence is TGTGCCAGCAGCGTTGCCCCAGGAGGCACCGGGGAGCTGTTTTTT. Encoded protein: CASSVAPGGTGELFF.

The chain carries TRBV7-2 and TRBJ1-1, with 8 bases matching TRBD1. The V and J ends lost 6 bases and 3 bases, in that order; junction bases with no gene match: 6. Germline-derived CDR1 and CDR2 are SGHTA and FQGNSA. This CDR3 is built from 14 residues. DNA for the CDR3: TGTGCCAGCAGTCTACAGGGGGTAGACACTGAAGCTTTCTTT. It translates to CASSLQGVDTEAFF.

The chain links TRBV5-6 to TRBJ2-6, with 9 bases matching TRBD1. The V gene end was trimmed by 4 bases and the J gene end by 4 bases; junction bases not matched to a gene: 9. The V gene's germline CDR1 is SGHDT and CDR2 YYEEEE. The CDR3 has 17 residues. In DNA form, the CDR3 reads TGTGCCAGCAGCGAAATTCGGACAGGGGACGGGGCCAACGTCCTGACTTTC. Protein product: CASSEIRTGDGANVLTF.

The V call is TRBV4-2, the J call TRBJ2-2, with a weak D call TRBD2 (6 bases). The germline CDR1 and CDR2 sequences are LGHNA and YNFKEQ. Trimming took 0 bases from V and 8 from J, leaving 13 bases between them. The CDR3 has 15 residues. For the CDR3, the DNA is TGTGCCAGCAGCCAAGAAGAGGGAGGCGTAGGGGAGCTGTTTTTT. This translates into CASSQEEGGVGELFF.

The table lists this clonotype with a few counts. V usage is TRBV27 and J usage is TRBJ2-1; TRBD1 aligns across 11 bases. CDR1 is MNHEY and CDR2 is SMNVEV in the germline V gene (reference sequence). The V and J ends lost 7 bases and 0 bases, in that order; junction bases with no gene match: 5. The CDR3 is made up of 16 amino acids. This CDR3 is CASNGQGADSYNEQFF. The CDR3 nucleotides read TGTGCCAGCAACGGACAGGGGGCCGACTCCTACAATGAGCAGTTCTTC.